These 24 T cell receptor beta chains share one sample of origin, sequenced in a study of lung T cells in sarcoidosis with Löfgren's syndrome. TCRdb used MiXCR to reprocess the reads, holding one entry per CDR3 protein. The repertoire holds approximately 20,000 distinct CDR3 sequences, with about 20% as singletons. The sample consisted of CD4+ T cells from PBMCs. These receptors were taken from a human donor with sarcoidosis (Löfgren's syndrome or another form), or a control subject (not recorded which).

This clonotype is deemed medium-sized (0.01 to 0.1%). This CDR3 reads CASSGRPNNSPLHF. In nucleotides, the CDR3 is TGTGCCAGCAGTGGAAGGCCGAATAATTCACCCCTCCACTTT. V is TRBV6-1 and J is TRBJ1-6; unclear D gene. In germline, CDR1 is MNHNS, CDR2 SASEGT. Trimming cost V 4 bases and J 5 bases, with 9 bases left between them. CDR3 length: 14 amino acids.

This clonotype was detected ten times or more. The gene calls are TRBV12-3 or TRBV12-4 and TRBJ1-5; D remains ambiguous. V was trimmed by 1 base and J by 0 bases, leaving 4 bases between them. The CDR3 runs to 14 residues. CDR3 in DNA: TGTGCCAGCAGTTTAGGGGATAGCAATCAGCCCCAGCATTTT. Protein: CASSLGDSNQPQHF.

The CDR3 spells CSGLPGTSERRGNEQFF. CDR3 in DNA: TGCAGTGGACTACCTGGGACTAGCGAGAGACGTGGGAATGAGCAGTTCTTC. The chain carries TRBV20-1 and TRBJ2-1; 10 bases map to TRBD2. CDR3 length: 17 amino acids. J gave up 7 bases and V 7 bases, and 19 bases lay outside the gene matches. Germline assignment: CDR1 DFQATT and CDR2 SNEGSKA (reference sequence).

This clonotype was seen a single time. The chain employs TRBV5-1 and TRBJ2-5; D may be TRBD1 or TRBD2 (6 bases each). Trimming took 1 base from V and 9 from J, leaving 16 bases between them. Germline CDR1 SGHRS, CDR2 YFSETQ. This CDR3 is built from 14 residues. For the CDR3, the DNA is TGCGCCAGCAGCTTGTGGACAGCCTCGGGGGCCCAGTACTTC. Translating it yields CASSLWTASGAQYF.

A few counts support this clonotype. A read error may explain this, as a much larger clone is one base away. The chain joins TRBV20-1 to TRBJ2-5; 7 bases fit TRBD2. The CDR3 totals 16 residues. Germline-derived CDR1 and CDR2 are DFQATT and SNEGSKA (reference sequence). Trimming removed 2 bases from V and 1 base from J; junction bases left unmatched: 10. The CDR3 loop is CSARLRTGGAQETQYF. DNA for the CDR3: TGCAGTGCTAGATTAAGAACGGGGGGAGCCCAAGAGACCCAGTACTTC.

This clonotype was found a few times. DNA for the CDR3: TGTGCCAGCAGCGTACAAAGCGGGGAGAACACCGGGGAGCTGTTTTTT. This sequence encodes CASSVQSGENTGELFF. The rearrangement joins TRBV9 to TRBJ2-2; 7 nucleotides line up with TRBD2. CDR1 is SGDLS and CDR2 is YYNGEE in the germline V gene. J was trimmed by 1 base and V by 1 base; bases with no gene match: 4. The CDR3 is 16 amino acids.

This clonotype has more than one count but fewer than ten. The V call is TRBV27, the J call TRBJ2-7; possible D gene TRBD1, 6 bases. The germline V and J ends were trimmed by 4 bases and 3 bases, with 13 bases remaining between them. Germline CDR1 and CDR2: MNHEY and SMNVEV (reference sequence). The CDR3 consists of 14 residues. As DNA, the CDR3 is TGTGCCAGCAGTTACAGGACAGAAGTCTACGAGCAGTACTTC. Protein sequence: CASSYRTEVYEQYF.

This clonotype was seen repeatedly, ten times or more. The chain joins TRBV18 to TRBJ2-7; no clear D. Germline V lookup: CDR1 KGHSH, CDR2 LQKENI. This CDR3 region has 13 residues. Trimming stripped 3 bases from V and 3 bases from J, with 9 bases between. The CDR3 DNA reads as TGTGCCAGCTCACCTTTCTCGCACTACGAGCAGTACTTC. It translates to CASSPFSHYEQYF.

This clonotype is categorized as medium-sized. This chain uses TRBV20-1 with TRBJ1-1; TRBD1 is a possible D gene (5 bases). The CDR3 totals 13 residues. Germline V lookup: CDR1 DFQATT, CDR2 SNEGSKA (reference sequence). V gave up 4 bases and J gave up 1 base, with 10 bases separating them. The CDR3 DNA reads as TGCAGTGCTATCAGGGATCCGAACACTGAAGCTTTCTTT. Its protein is CSAIRDPNTEAFF.

This clonotype was observed a few times. The V gene is TRBV20-1, the J gene TRBJ2-7, with TRBD2 identical over 7 bases. V lost 6 bases to trimming and J lost 4 bases; unmatched junction nucleotides: 6. Germline values: CDR1 DFQATT, CDR2 SNEGSKA (reference sequence). The CDR3 covers 12 residues. DNA for the CDR3: TGCAGTGCCCGGTTGGGAGGGTACGAGCAGTACTTC. Translated, it gives CSARLGGYEQYF.

This clonotype was picked up many times. The J gene is TRBJ2-5, the V gene TRBV18; D is tentatively TRBD1 or TRBD2 (5 bases each). The V end lost 5 bases, the J end lost 2 bases, and 15 bases lay between the germline ends. Germline V CDR1 and CDR2: KGHSH, LQKENI. The CDR3 is 15 residues long. In DNA, the CDR3 is TGTGCCAGCTCAAGAACCGGGGCCAAACAAGAGACCCAGTACTTC. Its translation: CASSRTGAKQETQYF.

About this clonotype itself: The junction does not match germline at one end; this may be a read error. The chain couples TRBV4-2 to TRBJ2-1, with a tentative D call TRBD2 (5 bases). The CDR3 length is 16 residues. The germline gives CDR1 LGHNA, CDR2 YNFKEQ. The CDR3, as DNA: TGTGCCAGCAGCCAAGGAGGCAGGACTTCCTGCAATGAGCAGTTCTTC. Translated: CASSQGGRTSCNEQFF.

Many counts were recorded for this clonotype. The chain is built from TRBV7-9 and TRBJ2-5; 7 positions match TRBD1. The CDR3 loop spans 13 amino acids. Looked up from germline, CDR1 is SEHNR and CDR2 is FQNEAQ (reference sequence). After removal of 5 bases from V and 5 bases from J, the junction contained 5 bases not matched to a gene. CDR3 residues: CASSVTGMETQYF. Written as DNA, the CDR3 is TGTGCCAGCAGCGTGACAGGGATGGAGACCCAGTACTTC. Looking up the rest from reference TRBV7-9 and TRBJ2-5 gives the full variable domain: DTGVSQNPRHKITKRGQNVTFRCDPISEHNRLYWYRQTLGQGPEFLTYFQNEAQLEKSRLLSDRFSAERPKGSFSTLEIQRTEQGDSAMYLCASSVTGMETQYFGPGTRLLVL.

By frequency in the sample, this clonotype is medium-sized. The chain couples TRBV28 to TRBJ2-1; 9 bases are shared with TRBD1. The V segment lost 3 bases and the J segment 2 bases; nucleotides outside the gene matches: 2. This CDR3 comprises 15 residues. Per germline, CDR1 MDHEN and CDR2 SYDVKM. CDR3 sequence reads: CASSFGTGPYNEQFF. The CDR3 region has the DNA TGTGCCAGCAGTTTTGGGACAGGGCCCTACAATGAGCAGTTCTTC.

For this clonotype: Sequence at one end of the junction differs from germline and may be a read error. The J gene is TRBJ2-1, the V gene TRBV3-1, with D possibly TRBD1 on 5 matching bases. This CDR3 is built from 15 residues. The V gene's germline CDR1 is LGHDT and CDR2 YNNKEL (reference sequence). The chain's CDR3 is CASSQDGAGLNEQLF. The CDR3 DNA follows: TGTGCCAGCAGCCAAGATGGGGCAGGGCTCAATGAGCAGCTCTTC.

In its sample, this clonotype ranks as medium-sized. This chain uses TRBV7-9 with TRBJ2-5; the D is unclear. Germline V gene sequence: CDR1 SEHNR, CDR2 FQNEAQ (reference sequence). The CDR3 has 15 residues. The germline V and J ends were trimmed by 0 bases and 5 bases, with 13 bases remaining between them. CDR3 nucleotides: TGTGCCAGCAGCTTAGCGAACAGAAATGAGGAGACCCAGTACTTC. Its translation is CASSLANRNEETQYF.

This clonotype was counted at least ten times. The CDR3 spells CSASRDYEQYF. DNA of the CDR3: TGCAGCGCCTCAAGAGACTACGAGCAGTACTTC. The chain joins TRBV29-1 to TRBJ2-7; D not resolved. V lost 7 bases and J lost 3, with 10 bases in between. Per germline, CDR1 SQVTM and CDR2 ANQGSEA. This CDR3 spans 11 amino acids.

Sample share makes this clonotype medium-sized. The V call is TRBV6-6, the J call TRBJ2-6; D possibly corresponds to TRBD1 (5 bases). This CDR3 is 16 amino acids long. From germline, CDR1 is MNHNY and CDR2 SVGAGI (reference sequence). V dropped 1 base and J dropped 3 bases, with 10 bases sitting between them. The CDR3 loop reads CASSYLGVGGANVLTF. In DNA, the CDR3 is TGTGCCAGCAGTTACTTAGGGGTCGGTGGGGCCAACGTCCTGACTTTC.

Of note for this clonotype: A single base separates this from a much larger clone, so it may be a read error. The chain recombines TRBV3-1 with TRBJ2-7; 8 nucleotides match TRBD2. The V segment lost 2 bases and the J segment 9 bases; nucleotides outside the gene matches: 9. The germline CDR1 and CDR2 sequences are LGHDT and YNNKEL (reference sequence). The CDR3 is 14 residues long. In DNA, the CDR3 is TGTGCCAGCAGCCAACCCGGGAGGGCGGCCGGGCAGTACTTC. Amino acids: CASSQPGRAAGQYF.

A note on this clonotype: A much larger clone differs by one base, so this may be a read error. This sequence joins TRBV18 and TRBJ2-5, with TRBD2 as a possible D gene (5 bases). This CDR3 has 13 amino acids. With 6 bases removed from V and 7 bases from J, the gap between germline ends came to 15 bases. The V gene's germline CDR1 is KGHSH and CDR2 LQKENI. This CDR3 reads CASSGLPGVTQYF. DNA of the CDR3: TGTGCCAGCTCCGGACTCCCTGGGGTGACCCAGTACTTC. Variable domain in full (rest from reference TRBV18 and TRBJ2-5): NAGVMQNPRHLVRRRGQEARLRCSPMKGHSHVYWYRQLPEEGLKFMVYLQKENIIDESGMPKERFSAEFPKEGPSILRIQQVVRGDSAAYFCASSGLPGVTQYFGPGTRLLVL.

This clonotype was picked up a small number of times. J is TRBJ1-1 and V is TRBV14; D might be TRBD1 (5 bases). The germline V gene has CDR1 SGHDN and CDR2 FVKESK. Trimming stripped 4 bases from V and 11 bases from J, with 17 bases between. The CDR3 length is 13 residues. The CDR3 DNA follows: TGTGCCAGCAGCCCGCAGGGCCGGACAACGGCTTTCTTT. Protein: CASSPQGRTTAFF. The complete variable domain, with remaining parts taken from reference TRBV14 and TRBJ1-1, reads EAGVTQFPSHSVIEKGQTVTLRCDPISGHDNLYWYRRVMGKEIKFLLHFVKESKQDESGMPNNRFLAERTGGTYSTLKVQPAELEDSGVYFCASSPQGRTTAFFGQGTRLTVV.

The table lists this clonotype with many counts. J is TRBJ1-4 and V is TRBV24-1; D is uncertain. V lost 4 bases to trimming and J lost 6 bases, with 5 bases between them. The CDR3 spans 12 residues. Germline V CDR1 and CDR2: KGHDR, SFDVKD. The CDR3 nucleotides are TGTGCCACCAGTGACCCGGATGAAAAACTGTTTTTT. Amino acids: CATSDPDEKLFF.

In regard to this clonotype: Given a much more abundant clone one base away, this may be a read error. This rearrangement joins TRBV19 to TRBJ1-1; D is undetermined. Germline V gene lookup returns CDR1 LNHDA and CDR2 SQIVND (reference sequence). There are 11 residues in the CDR3. This CDR3 is CASQLNTESFF. As DNA, the CDR3 is TGTGCCAGTCAATTGAACACTGAATCTTTCTTT.

As regards this clonotype: This likely comes from a read error, as the CDR3 has no conserved phenylalanine or tryptophan at its end. The chain joins TRBV20-1 to TRBJ2-4; 13 bases line up with TRBD2. V lost 3 bases and J lost 8; bases outside the gene matches: 7. Per germline, CDR1 DFQATT and CDR2 SNEGSKA (reference sequence). CDR3 length: 15 amino acids. The CDR3 region is CSARTAGTSGDIQYS. CDR3 coding DNA: TGCAGTGCTAGGACAGCCGGGACTAGCGGGGACATTCAGTACTCC.